The rows below give T cell receptor beta chains drawn from one sample of a study of cytomegalovirus exposure and HLA in healthy donors. The protocol was immunoSEQ multiplex PCR, while the TCRdb copy is restricted to in-frame clones and leaves out a portion. The sample yields over 150,000 clones, 80% seen once. Sequenced: PBMCs. These receptors all stem from a man between 25 and 39 years old in good health and CMV-seronegative. Each CDR3 is given with its conserved first and last residue. The D gene is left open where the match is weak. Clone size is stated in some rows and not others, as once, few, many or a class when expanded.

J gene: TRBJ2-7; V gene: TRBV7-2; clone size: .; D gene: TRBD1; CDR3 protein: CASSRQGAGEQYF; CDR3 DNA: TGTGCCAGCAGCCGACAGGGGGCCGGAGAGCAGTACTTC
J gene: TRBJ1-4; V gene: TRBV19; clone size: .; D gene: TRBD1; CDR3 protein: CASAGTANEKLFF; CDR3 DNA: TGTGCCAGTGCCGGGACAGCTAATGAAAAACTGTTTTTT
J gene: TRBJ2-3; V gene: TRBV12-2; clone size: .; D gene: .; CDR3 protein: CASRYSSGRTGTDTQYF; CDR3 DNA: TGTGCAAGTCGCTACTCAAGCGGGAGGACGGGCACAGATACGCAGTATTTT
J gene: TRBJ1-1; V gene: TRBV19; clone size: .; D gene: TRBD1; CDR3 protein: CASSMAGGAGTEAFF; CDR3 DNA: TGTGCCAGTAGTATGGCAGGGGGCGCAGGTACTGAAGCTTTCTTT
J gene: TRBJ2-7; V gene: TRBV19; clone size: .; D gene: .; CDR3 protein: CASSMTGTEQYF; CDR3 DNA: TGTGCCAGTAGTATGACCGGGACTGAGCAGTACTTC
J gene: TRBJ2-3; V gene: TRBV19; clone size: few; D gene: .; CDR3 protein: CASSRTERGDTQYF; CDR3 DNA: TGTGCCAGTAGTAGGACAGAAAGAGGGGATACGCAGTATTTT
J gene: TRBJ2-1; V gene: TRBV7-9; clone size: .; D gene: TRBD1; CDR3 protein: CASSPTDRRFF; CDR3 DNA: TGTGCCAGCAGCCCTACGGACAGGCGATTCTTC
J gene: TRBJ1-1; V gene: TRBV2; clone size: few; D gene: .; CDR3 protein: CASPNDRNTEAFF; CDR3 DNA: TGTGCCAGCCCCAATGACAGGAACACTGAAGCTTTCTTT
J gene: TRBJ1-2; V gene: TRBV19; clone size: .; D gene: .; CDR3 protein: CASTPAGYGYTF; CDR3 DNA: TGTGCCAGTACGCCGGCGGGCTATGGCTACACCTTC
J gene: TRBJ1-1; V gene: TRBV5-1; clone size: .; D gene: .; CDR3 protein: CASSLVAGVNTEAFF; CDR3 DNA: TGCGCCAGCAGCTTGGTTGCCGGGGTGAACACTGAAGCTTTCTTT
J gene: TRBJ1-2; V gene: TRBV10-3; clone size: .; D gene: .; CDR3 protein: CAISESQGSAGYTF; CDR3 DNA: TGTGCCATCAGTGAGTCACAGGGATCGGCTGGCTACACCTTC
J gene: TRBJ2-7; V gene: TRBV5-1; clone size: few; D gene: TRBD1; CDR3 protein: CASSSGQGVNEQYF; CDR3 DNA: TGCGCCAGCAGCTCGGGACAGGGGGTGAACGAGCAGTACTTC
J gene: TRBJ2-7; V gene: TRBV7-6; clone size: .; D gene: TRBD1; CDR3 protein: CASSSGTGGAKTYEQYF; CDR3 DNA: TGTGCCAGCAGCTCCGGGACAGGGGGCGCGAAGACGTACGAGCAGTACTTC
J gene: TRBJ1-1; V gene: TRBV10-1; clone size: few; D gene: .; CDR3 protein: CASSESPGSPEAFF; CDR3 DNA: TGCGCCAGCAGTGAATCCCCAGGGTCCCCTGAAGCTTTCTTT
J gene: TRBJ2-7; V gene: TRBV27; clone size: .; D gene: TRBD2; CDR3 protein: CASSSLADDYEQYF; CDR3 DNA: TGTGCCAGCAGTTCTCTAGCGGACGACTACGAGCAGTACTTC
J gene: TRBJ2-5; V gene: TRBV7-9; clone size: .; D gene: .; CDR3 protein: CASSPLFDGSQETQYF; CDR3 DNA: TGTGCCAGCAGTCCGCTATTTGACGGGTCCCAAGAGACCCAGTACTTC
J gene: TRBJ2-7; V gene: TRBV9; clone size: .; D gene: TRBD2; CDR3 protein: CASSSGLAPSYEQYF; CDR3 DNA: TGTGCCAGCAGCTCCGGACTAGCGCCCTCCTACGAGCAGTACTTC
J gene: TRBJ1-6; V gene: TRBV7-9; clone size: .; D gene: TRBD1; CDR3 protein: CSSSLAWDRGPSPLHF; CDR3 DNA: TGTTCCAGCAGCTTAGCATGGGACAGGGGGCCTTCACCCCTCCACTTT
J gene: TRBJ1-2; V gene: TRBV9; clone size: few; D gene: .; CDR3 protein: CASSVLPGKPYYGYTF; CDR3 DNA: TGTGCCAGCAGCGTATTGCCAGGGAAGCCTTACTATGGCTACACCTTC
J gene: TRBJ1-2; V gene: TRBV11-2; clone size: .; D gene: .; CDR3 protein: CASSLMQFEGYTF; CDR3 DNA: TGTGCCAGCAGCTTAATGCAGTTCGAAGGCTACACCTTC
J gene: TRBJ2-7; V gene: TRBV7-9; clone size: .; D gene: .; CDR3 protein: CASTHPQAGPYEQYF; CDR3 DNA: TGTGCCAGCACCCACCCCCAGGCTGGCCCTTACGAGCAGTACTTC
J gene: TRBJ1-1; V gene: TRBV29-1; clone size: .; D gene: .; CDR3 protein: CSVDKPGNTEAFF; CDR3 DNA: TGCAGCGTTGATAAGCCCGGGAACACTGAAGCTTTCTTT
J gene: TRBJ2-7; V gene: TRBV6-5; clone size: .; D gene: .; CDR3 protein: CASSYSGLRAYEQYF; CDR3 DNA: TGTGCCAGCAGTTACTCGGGGCTCAGGGCGTACGAGCAGTACTTC
J gene: TRBJ2-3; V gene: TRBV5-6; clone size: .; D gene: .; CDR3 protein: CASSFREASASTDTQYF; CDR3 DNA: TGTGCCAGCAGTTTCCGTGAGGCTAGCGCGAGCACAGATACGCAGTATTTT
J gene: TRBJ1-2; V gene: TRBV28; clone size: .; D gene: .; CDR3 protein: CASSLEQPYGYTF; CDR3 DNA: TGTGCCAGCAGCTTGGAACAGCCCTATGGCTACACCTTC
J gene: TRBJ2-1; V gene: TRBV19; clone size: .; D gene: .; CDR3 protein: CATAGRGAYNEQFF; CDR3 DNA: TGTGCCACCGCGGGGAGGGGGGCCTACAATGAGCAGTTCTTC
J gene: TRBJ2-3; V gene: TRBV6-6; clone size: .; D gene: .; CDR3 protein: CASSYSRQRDTQYF; CDR3 DNA: TGTGCCAGCAGTTACTCGAGACAGAGAGATACGCAGTATTTT
J gene: TRBJ2-2; V gene: TRBV9; clone size: .; D gene: .; CDR3 protein: CASSVGTGTGELFF; CDR3 DNA: TGTGCCAGCAGCGTAGGGACTGGAACCGGGGAGCTGTTTTTT
J gene: TRBJ1-2; V gene: TRBV29-1; clone size: .; D gene: .; CDR3 protein: CSVGPGEGYTF; CDR3 DNA: TGCAGCGTTGGGCCAGGGGAAGGCTACACCTTC
J gene: TRBJ1-5; V gene: TRBV28; clone size: few; D gene: TRBD1; CDR3 protein: CASSPGDRLYSNQPQHF; CDR3 DNA: TGTGCCAGCAGCCCCGGGGACAGACTCTATAGCAATCAGCCCCAGCATTTT
J gene: TRBJ1-1; V gene: TRBV6-1; clone size: .; D gene: .; CDR3 protein: CASRSSVNTEAFF; CDR3 DNA: TGTGCCAGCAGATCGTCAGTGAACACTGAAGCTTTCTTT
J gene: TRBJ1-1; V gene: TRBV10-3; clone size: .; D gene: TRBD1; CDR3 protein: CAITGVKHTEAFF; CDR3 DNA: TGTGCCATAACAGGGGTCAAGCACACTGAAGCTTTCTTT
J gene: TRBJ1-5; V gene: TRBV19; clone size: .; D gene: TRBD1; CDR3 protein: CASSMGRGASQPQHF; CDR3 DNA: TGTGCCAGTAGTATGGGCAGGGGGGCAAGTCAGCCCCAGCATTTT
J gene: TRBJ1-2; V gene: TRBV5-1; clone size: few; D gene: .; CDR3 protein: CASSLDTGGLGSSNYGYTF; CDR3 DNA: TGCGCCAGCAGCTTGGATACGGGGGGTTTGGGGTCTTCTAACTATGGCTACACCTTC
J gene: TRBJ2-1; V gene: TRBV9; clone size: .; D gene: TRBD1; CDR3 protein: CASSVAWDRPTYEQFF; CDR3 DNA: TGTGCCAGCAGCGTAGCGTGGGACAGGCCTACCTATGAGCAGTTCTTC
J gene: TRBJ1-3; V gene: TRBV9; clone size: .; D gene: .; CDR3 protein: CASSADTGNTIYF; CDR3 DNA: TGTGCCAGCAGCGCAGATACTGGAAACACCATATATTTT
J gene: TRBJ1-1; V gene: TRBV7-9; clone size: .; D gene: .; CDR3 protein: CAREGAVNTEAFF; CDR3 DNA: TGTGCCAGGGAAGGGGCGGTGAACACTGAAGCTTTCTTT
J gene: TRBJ2-3; V gene: TRBV18; clone size: .; D gene: .; CDR3 protein: CASSPRIGSLAPSDTQYF; CDR3 DNA: TGTGCCAGCTCACCACGGATAGGGTCACTAGCTCCTTCAGATACGCAGTATTTT
J gene: TRBJ1-1; V gene: TRBV5-6; clone size: .; D gene: TRBD1; CDR3 protein: CASSDPGGGTEAFF; CDR3 DNA: TGTGCCAGCAGCGATCCAGGGGGAGGCACTGAAGCTTTCTTT
J gene: TRBJ1-1; V gene: TRBV20-1; clone size: .; D gene: .; CDR3 protein: CSARPREEAFF; CDR3 DNA: TGCAGTGCTAGGCCCAGGGAAGAAGCTTTCTTT
J gene: TRBJ2-5; V gene: TRBV15; clone size: .; D gene: TRBD2; CDR3 protein: CATRRRGGEETQYF; CDR3 DNA: TGTGCCACCAGGAGACGGGGGGGGGAAGAGACCCAGTACTTC
J gene: TRBJ1-3; V gene: TRBV19; clone size: .; D gene: .; CDR3 protein: CASSTRVSGNTIYF; CDR3 DNA: TGTGCCAGTAGTACCAGGGTCTCTGGAAACACCATATATTTT
J gene: TRBJ2-4; V gene: TRBV7-2; clone size: once; D gene: .; CDR3 protein: CASSATRFGNIQYF; CDR3 DNA: TGTGCCAGCAGCGCGACTAGGTTCGGGAACATTCAGTACTTC
J gene: TRBJ2-7; V gene: TRBV28; clone size: .; D gene: .; CDR3 protein: CASSLTDRSYEQYF; CDR3 DNA: TGTGCCAGCAGCCTTACAGACAGGTCCTACGAGCAGTACTTC
J gene: TRBJ2-1; V gene: TRBV5-1; clone size: .; D gene: .; CDR3 protein: CASSALYRDNEQFF; CDR3 DNA: TGCGCCAGCAGCGCCTTATACCGGGACAATGAGCAGTTCTTC
J gene: TRBJ1-5; V gene: TRBV6-5; clone size: many; D gene: .; CDR3 protein: CASSSDSYQPQHF; CDR3 DNA: TGTGCCAGCAGTTCCGACAGTTATCAGCCCCAGCATTTT
J gene: TRBJ2-2; V gene: TRBV7-2; clone size: .; D gene: .; CDR3 protein: CASSTRVAGELFF; CDR3 DNA: TGTGCCAGCAGCACGAGGGTAGCCGGGGAGCTGTTTTTT
J gene: TRBJ2-2; V gene: TRBV7-3; clone size: .; D gene: TRBD2; CDR3 protein: CASSSSGLAGGGELFF; CDR3 DNA: TGTGCCAGCAGCTCCTCCGGACTAGCGGGAGGCGGGGAGCTGTTTTTT
J gene: TRBJ2-3; V gene: TRBV6-5; clone size: .; D gene: TRBD2; CDR3 protein: CASSGGGSTDTQYF; CDR3 DNA: TGTGCCAGCAGCGGGGGGGGGAGCACAGATACGCAGTATTTT
J gene: TRBJ1-2; V gene: TRBV19; clone size: .; D gene: .; CDR3 protein: CASKPRDTVTYGYTF; CDR3 DNA: TGTGCCAGTAAACCTAGGGACACCGTAACTTATGGCTACACCTTC
J gene: TRBJ2-2; V gene: TRBV19; clone size: .; D gene: .; CDR3 protein: CASTGSLYRIVTGELFF; CDR3 DNA: TGTGCCAGTACCGGAAGCTTGTACAGGATCGTCACCGGGGAGCTGTTTTTT
J gene: TRBJ1-3; V gene: TRBV28; clone size: .; D gene: .; CDR3 protein: CASSLEGSGNTIYF; CDR3 DNA: TGTGCCAGCAGTTTGGAGGGGTCTGGAAACACCATATATTTT
J gene: TRBJ2-3; V gene: TRBV27; clone size: .; D gene: TRBD2; CDR3 protein: CASSSWTSGRSTDTQYF; CDR3 DNA: TGTGCCAGCAGTTCCTGGACTAGCGGGAGATCCACAGATACGCAGTATTTT
J gene: TRBJ2-5; V gene: TRBV28; clone size: once; D gene: TRBD2; CDR3 protein: CASNVLAGDAETQYF; CDR3 DNA: TGTGCCAGCAACGTTCTAGCGGGAGATGCAGAGACCCAGTACTTC
J gene: TRBJ1-3; V gene: TRBV6-5; clone size: few; D gene: .; CDR3 protein: CASRRRSSGNTIYF; CDR3 DNA: TGTGCCAGCAGGAGACGGAGCTCTGGAAACACCATATATTTT